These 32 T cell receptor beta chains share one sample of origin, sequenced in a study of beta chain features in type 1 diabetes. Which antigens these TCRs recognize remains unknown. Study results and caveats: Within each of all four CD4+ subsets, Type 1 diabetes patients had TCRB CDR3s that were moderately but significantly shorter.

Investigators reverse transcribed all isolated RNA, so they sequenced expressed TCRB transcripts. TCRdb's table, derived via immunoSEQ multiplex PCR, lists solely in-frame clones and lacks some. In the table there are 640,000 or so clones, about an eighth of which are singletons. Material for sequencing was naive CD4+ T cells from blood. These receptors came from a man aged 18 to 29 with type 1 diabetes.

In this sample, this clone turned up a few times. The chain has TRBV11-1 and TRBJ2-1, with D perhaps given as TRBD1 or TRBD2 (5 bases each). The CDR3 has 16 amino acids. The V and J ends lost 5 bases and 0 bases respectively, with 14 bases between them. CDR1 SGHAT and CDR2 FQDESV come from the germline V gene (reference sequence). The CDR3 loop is CASSRGRGSSYNEQFF. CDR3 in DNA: TGTGCCAGCAGCCGGGGTCGGGGCAGCTCCTACAATGAGCAGTTCTTC. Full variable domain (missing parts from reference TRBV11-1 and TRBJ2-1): EAEVAQSPRYKITEKSQAVAFWCDPISGHATLYWYRQILGQGPELLVQFQDESVVDDSQLPKDRFSAERLKGVDSTLKIQPAELGDSAMYLCASSRGRGSSYNEQFFGPGTRLTVL.

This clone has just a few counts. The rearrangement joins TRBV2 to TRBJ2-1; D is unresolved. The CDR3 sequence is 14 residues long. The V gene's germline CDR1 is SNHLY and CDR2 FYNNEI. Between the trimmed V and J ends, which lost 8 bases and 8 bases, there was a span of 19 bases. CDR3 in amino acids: CASRAVYLGHEQFF. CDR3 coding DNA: TGTGCCAGCCGTGCTGTTTACCTGGGCCATGAGCAGTTCTTC.

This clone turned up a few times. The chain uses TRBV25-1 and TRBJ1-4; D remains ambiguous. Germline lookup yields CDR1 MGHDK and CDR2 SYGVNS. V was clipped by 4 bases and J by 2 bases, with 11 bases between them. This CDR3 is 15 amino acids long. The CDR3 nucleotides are TGTGCCAGCAGTGCCAAAATTGGCACTAATGAAAAACTGTTTTTT. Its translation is CASSAKIGTNEKLFF.

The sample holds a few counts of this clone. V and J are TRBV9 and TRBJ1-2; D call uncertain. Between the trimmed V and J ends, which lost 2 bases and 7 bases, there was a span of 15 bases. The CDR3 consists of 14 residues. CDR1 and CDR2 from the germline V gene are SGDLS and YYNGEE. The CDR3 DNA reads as TGTGCCAGCAGCGTCGAAGAGATACTTGGTGGCTACACCTTC. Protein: CASSVEEILGGYTF.

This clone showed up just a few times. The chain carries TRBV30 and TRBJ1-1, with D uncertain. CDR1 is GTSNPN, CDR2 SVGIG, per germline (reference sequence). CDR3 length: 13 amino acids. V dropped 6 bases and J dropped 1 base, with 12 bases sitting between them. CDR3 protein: CACQDGRNTEAFF. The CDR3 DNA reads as TGTGCCTGCCAAGACGGCAGGAACACTGAAGCTTTCTTT.

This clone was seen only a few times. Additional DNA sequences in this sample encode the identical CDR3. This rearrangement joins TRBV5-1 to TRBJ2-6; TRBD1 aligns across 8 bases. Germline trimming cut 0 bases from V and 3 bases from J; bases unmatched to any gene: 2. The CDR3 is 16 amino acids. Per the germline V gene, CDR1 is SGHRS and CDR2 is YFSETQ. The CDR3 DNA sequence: TGCGCCAGCAGCTTGGGACAGGGGAGTGGGGCCAACGTCCTGACTTTC. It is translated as CASSLGQGSGANVLTF. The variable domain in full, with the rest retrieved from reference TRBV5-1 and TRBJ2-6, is KAGVTQTPRYLIKTRGQQVTLSCSPISGHRSVSWYQQTPGQGLQFLFEYFSETQRNKGNFPGRFSGRQFSNSRSEMNVSTLELGDSALYLCASSLGQGSGANVLTFGAGSRLTVL.

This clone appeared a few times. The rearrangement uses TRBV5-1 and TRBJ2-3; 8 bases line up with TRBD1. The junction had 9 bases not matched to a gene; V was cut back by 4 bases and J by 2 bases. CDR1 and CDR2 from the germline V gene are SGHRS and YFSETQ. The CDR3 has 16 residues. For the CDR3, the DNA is TGCGCCAGCAGCCCGCGGGACAGGACCGACACAGATACGCAGTATTTT. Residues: CASSPRDRTDTDTQYF.

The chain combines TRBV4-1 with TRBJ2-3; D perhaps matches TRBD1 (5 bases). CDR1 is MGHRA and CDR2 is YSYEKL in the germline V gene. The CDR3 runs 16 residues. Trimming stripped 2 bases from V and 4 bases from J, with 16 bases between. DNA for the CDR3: TGCGCCAGCAGCCAAATAGGCAGGGCCGTCGCAGATACGCAGTATTTT. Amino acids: CASSQIGRAVADTQYF.

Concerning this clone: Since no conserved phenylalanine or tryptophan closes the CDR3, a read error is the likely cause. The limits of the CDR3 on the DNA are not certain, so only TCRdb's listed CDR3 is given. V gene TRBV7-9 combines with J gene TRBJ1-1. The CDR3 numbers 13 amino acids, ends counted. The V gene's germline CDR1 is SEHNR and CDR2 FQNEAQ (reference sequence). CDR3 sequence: CASSSPGPARPRV.

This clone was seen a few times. DNA for the CDR3: TGTGCCAGCAGCCCCAGTGGGTATAGCAATCAGCCCCAGCATTTT. Translating it yields CASSPSGYSNQPQHF. The chain joins TRBV6-1 to TRBJ1-5; D gene unclear. The CDR3 runs 15 residues. Trimming removed 6 bases from V and 0 bases from J, with 12 bases in between. CDR1 is MNHNS and CDR2 is SASEGT in the germline V gene.

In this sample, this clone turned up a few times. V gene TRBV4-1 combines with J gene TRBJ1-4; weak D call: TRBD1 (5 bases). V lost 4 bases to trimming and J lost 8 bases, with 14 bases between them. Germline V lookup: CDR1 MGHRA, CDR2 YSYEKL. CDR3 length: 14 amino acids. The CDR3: CASSRTGMKEKLFF. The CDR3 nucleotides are TGCGCCAGCAGCCGTACAGGAATGAAGGAAAAACTGTTTTTT.

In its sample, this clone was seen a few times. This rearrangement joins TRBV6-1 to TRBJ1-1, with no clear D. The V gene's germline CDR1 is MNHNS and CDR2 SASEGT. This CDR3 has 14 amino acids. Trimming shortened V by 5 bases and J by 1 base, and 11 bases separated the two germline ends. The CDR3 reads CASSWDEANTEAFF. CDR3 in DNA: TGTGCCAGCAGTTGGGATGAGGCGAACACTGAAGCTTTCTTT.

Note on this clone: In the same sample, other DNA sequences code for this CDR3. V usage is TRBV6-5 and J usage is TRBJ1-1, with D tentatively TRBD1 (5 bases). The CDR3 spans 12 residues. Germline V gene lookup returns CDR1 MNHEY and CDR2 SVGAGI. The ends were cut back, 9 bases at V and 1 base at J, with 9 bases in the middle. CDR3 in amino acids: CASSRANTEAFF. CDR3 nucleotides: TGTGCCAGTTCCAGGGCGAACACTGAAGCTTTCTTT.

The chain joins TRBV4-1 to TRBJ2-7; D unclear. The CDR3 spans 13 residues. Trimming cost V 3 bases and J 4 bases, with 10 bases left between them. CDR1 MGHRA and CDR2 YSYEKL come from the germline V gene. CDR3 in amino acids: CASSQDGPYEQYF. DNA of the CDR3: TGCGCCAGCAGCCAGGACGGTCCGTACGAGCAGTACTTC.

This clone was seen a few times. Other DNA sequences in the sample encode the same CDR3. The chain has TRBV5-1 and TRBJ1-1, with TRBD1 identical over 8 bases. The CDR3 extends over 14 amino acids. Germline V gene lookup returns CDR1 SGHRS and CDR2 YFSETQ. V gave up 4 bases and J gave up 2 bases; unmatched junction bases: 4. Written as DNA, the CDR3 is TGCGCCAGCAGCCCCGGACAGGGTAACACTGAAGCTTTCTTT. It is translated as CASSPGQGNTEAFF.

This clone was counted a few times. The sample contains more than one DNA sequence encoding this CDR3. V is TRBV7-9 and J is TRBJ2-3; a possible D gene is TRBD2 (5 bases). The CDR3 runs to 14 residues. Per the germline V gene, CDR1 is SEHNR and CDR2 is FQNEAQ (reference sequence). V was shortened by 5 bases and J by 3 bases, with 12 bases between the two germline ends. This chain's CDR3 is CASSTRGSTDTQYF. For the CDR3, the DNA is TGTGCCAGCAGCACTCGGGGTTCGACAGATACGCAGTATTTT.

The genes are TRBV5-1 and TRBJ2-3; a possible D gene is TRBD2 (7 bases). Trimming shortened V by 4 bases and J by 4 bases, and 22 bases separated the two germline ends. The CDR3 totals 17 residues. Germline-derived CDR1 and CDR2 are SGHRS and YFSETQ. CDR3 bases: TGCGCCAGCAGCCTCCGCCCGGGGAGGGGGATATCAGATACGCAGTATTTT. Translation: CASSLRPGRGISDTQYF.

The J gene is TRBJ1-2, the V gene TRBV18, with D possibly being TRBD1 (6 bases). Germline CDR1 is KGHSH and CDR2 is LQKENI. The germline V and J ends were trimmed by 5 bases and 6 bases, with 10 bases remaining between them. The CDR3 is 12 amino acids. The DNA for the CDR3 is TGTGCCAGCTCAGCAGGGGAACATGGCTACACCTTC. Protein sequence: CASSAGEHGYTF.

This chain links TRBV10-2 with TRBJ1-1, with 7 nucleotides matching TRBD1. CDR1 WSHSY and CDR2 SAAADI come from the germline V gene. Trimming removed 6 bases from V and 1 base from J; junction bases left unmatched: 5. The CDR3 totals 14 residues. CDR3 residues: CASSAGTANTEAFF. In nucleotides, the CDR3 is TGCGCCAGCAGCGCCGGGACAGCGAACACTGAAGCTTTCTTT.

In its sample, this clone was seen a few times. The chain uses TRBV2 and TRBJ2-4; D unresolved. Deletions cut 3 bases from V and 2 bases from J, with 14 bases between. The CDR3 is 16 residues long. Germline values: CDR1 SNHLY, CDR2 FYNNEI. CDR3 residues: CASSEMSPHPKNIQYF. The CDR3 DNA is TGTGCCAGCAGTGAGATGTCTCCTCACCCCAAAAACATTCAGTACTTC. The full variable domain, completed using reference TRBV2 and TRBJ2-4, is EPEVTQTPSHQVTQMGQEVILRCVPISNHLYFYWYRQILGQKVEFLVSFYNNEISEKSEIFDDQFSVERPDGSNFTLKIRSTKLEDSAMYFCASSEMSPHPKNIQYFGAGTRLSVL.

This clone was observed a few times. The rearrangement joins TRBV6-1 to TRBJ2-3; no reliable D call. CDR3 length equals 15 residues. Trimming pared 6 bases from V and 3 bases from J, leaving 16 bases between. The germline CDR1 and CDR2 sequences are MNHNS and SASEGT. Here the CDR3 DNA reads TGTGCCAGCAGGGATTATGCCGGGTCTACAGATACGCAGTATTTT. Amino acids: CASRDYAGSTDTQYF.

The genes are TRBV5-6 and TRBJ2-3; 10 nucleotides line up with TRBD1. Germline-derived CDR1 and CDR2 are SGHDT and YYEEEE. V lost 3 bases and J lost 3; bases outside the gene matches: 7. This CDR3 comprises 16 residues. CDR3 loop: CASSWDRGRGTDTQYF. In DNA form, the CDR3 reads TGTGCCAGCAGCTGGGACAGGGGCAGAGGGACAGATACGCAGTATTTT.

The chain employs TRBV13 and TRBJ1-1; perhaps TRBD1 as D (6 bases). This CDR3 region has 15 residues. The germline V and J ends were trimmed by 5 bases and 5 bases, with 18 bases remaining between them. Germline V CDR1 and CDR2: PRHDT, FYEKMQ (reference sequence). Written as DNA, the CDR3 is TGTGCCAGCAGCCGACAGGCGTTTTCGGAAACTGAAGCTTTCTTT. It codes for CASSRQAFSETEAFF.

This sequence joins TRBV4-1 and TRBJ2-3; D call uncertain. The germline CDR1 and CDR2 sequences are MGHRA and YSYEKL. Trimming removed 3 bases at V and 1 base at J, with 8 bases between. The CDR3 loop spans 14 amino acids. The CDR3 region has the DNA TGCGCCAGCAGCCAGAGCGACCGCACAGATACGCAGTATTTT. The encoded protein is CASSQSDRTDTQYF.

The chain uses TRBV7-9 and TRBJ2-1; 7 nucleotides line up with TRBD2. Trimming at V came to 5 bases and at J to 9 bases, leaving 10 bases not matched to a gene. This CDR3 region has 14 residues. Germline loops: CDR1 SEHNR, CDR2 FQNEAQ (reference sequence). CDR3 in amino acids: CASSLETSSIEQFF. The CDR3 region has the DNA TGTGCCAGCAGCCTAGAGACTAGCTCGATTGAGCAGTTCTTC.

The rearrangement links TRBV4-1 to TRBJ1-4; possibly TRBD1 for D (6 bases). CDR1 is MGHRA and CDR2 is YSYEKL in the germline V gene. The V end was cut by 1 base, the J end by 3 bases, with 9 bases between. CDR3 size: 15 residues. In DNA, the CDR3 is TGCGCCAGCAGCCAAGTGGGGGCACCTAATGAAAAACTGTTTTTT. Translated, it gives CASSQVGAPNEKLFF.

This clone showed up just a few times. The CDR3 reads CASSLQPGNTIYF. The CDR3 DNA reads as TGTGCCAGTAGTTTACAGCCTGGAAACACCATATATTTT. The chain joins TRBV19 to TRBJ1-3; no clear D. The CDR3 is 13 amino acids. Germline V gene sequence: CDR1 LNHDA, CDR2 SQIVND (reference sequence). V was pared by 5 bases and J by 2 bases, with 7 bases between.

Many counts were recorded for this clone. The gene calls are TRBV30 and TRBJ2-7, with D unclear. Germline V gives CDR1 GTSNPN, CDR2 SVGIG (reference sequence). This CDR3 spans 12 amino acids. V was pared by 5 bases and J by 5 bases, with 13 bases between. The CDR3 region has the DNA TGTGCCTGGTCAAAGGTGGGCAACGAGCAGTACTTC. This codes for CAWSKVGNEQYF.

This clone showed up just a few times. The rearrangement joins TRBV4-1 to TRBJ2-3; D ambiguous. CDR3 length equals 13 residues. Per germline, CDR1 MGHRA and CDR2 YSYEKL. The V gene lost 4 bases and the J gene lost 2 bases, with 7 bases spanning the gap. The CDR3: CASSLPNTDTQYF. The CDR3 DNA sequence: TGCGCCAGCAGCCTGCCTAACACAGATACGCAGTATTTT.

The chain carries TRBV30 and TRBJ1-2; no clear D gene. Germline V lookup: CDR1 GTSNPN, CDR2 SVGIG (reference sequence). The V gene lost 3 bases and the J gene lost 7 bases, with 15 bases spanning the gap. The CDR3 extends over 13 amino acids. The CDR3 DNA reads TGTGCCTGGAGCCTAGACACTGGTGGTGGCTACACCTTC. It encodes CAWSLDTGGGYTF.

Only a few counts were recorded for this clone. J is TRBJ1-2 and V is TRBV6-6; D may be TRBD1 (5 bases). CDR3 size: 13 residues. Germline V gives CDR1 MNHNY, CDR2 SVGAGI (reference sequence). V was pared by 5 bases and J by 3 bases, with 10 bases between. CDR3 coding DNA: TGTGCCAGCAGTCCAGACAGCTACTATGGCTACACCTTC. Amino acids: CASSPDSYYGYTF.

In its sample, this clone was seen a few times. The CDR3 loop reads CASRAASGGAADTQYF. The CDR3 DNA reads TGCGCCAGCAGAGCGGCTAGCGGGGGGGCAGCAGATACGCAGTATTTT. V gene TRBV5-1 combines with J gene TRBJ2-3; TRBD2 agrees at 12 bases. J gave up 4 bases and V 5 bases, and 8 bases lay outside the gene matches. The CDR3 consists of 16 residues. Germline-derived CDR1 and CDR2 are SGHRS and YFSETQ.